This T cell receptor (beta chain) is drawn from a study of T cell responses to AZD1222 COVID-19 vaccine. As for the study in general: Recipients boosted at about 4 weeks or about 12 weeks are pooled. The study, taken as a whole, reports: It should be noted that donors were predominantly white British and more often female, and clonal diversity was possibly underestimated.

On this clone itself: Its antigen remains unidentified.

Only in-frame clones appear in the TCRdb table, and some are missing; sequencing was by immunoSEQ multiplex PCR. In the table there are about 170,000 clones, approximately 95% of which are singletons. The material sequenced was peripheral blood, taken on day 0 of AZD1222 vaccination. The sequence derives from an adult in good health.

DNA for the CDR3: TGTGCCAGCAAGTATGGGGTTGCAGATACGCAGTATTTT. It translates to CASKYGVADTQYF. The V and J genes are TRBV25-1 and TRBJ2-3, with D unclear. V lost 7 bases, J lost 4 bases, and 12 bases lay in between. This CDR3 region has 13 residues. The germline gives CDR1 MGHDK, CDR2 SYGVNS. Drawing the rest from reference TRBV25-1 and TRBJ2-3, the complete variable domain is EADIYQTPRYLVIGTGKKITLECSQTMGHDKMYWYQQDPGMELHLIHYSYGVNSTEKGDLSSESTVSRIRTEHFPLTLESARPSHTSQYLCASKYGVADTQYFGPGTRLTVL.